This TCR beta chain was sequenced in a study of T-cell reconstitution after alpha-beta-depleted transplantation in children. Only a few counts were recorded for this clonotype. V was pared by 7 bases and J by 2 bases, with 3 bases of the junction left unmatched. The germline V gene encodes CDR1 SEHNR and CDR2 FQNEAQ (reference sequence). CDR3 length equals 13 residues. Preparation of the TCRbeta library used unique molecular identifiers. MiXCR was run by TCRdb on the PCR reads, yielding one entry per CDR3 protein. This sample has about 540,000 distinct CDR3 sequences, with around 17% found just once. The sequences come from PBMCs from the stem cell graft donor, collected from the stem cell graft. V gene TRBV7-9 combines with J gene TRBJ2-5; the match to TRBD2 covers 8 bases. This clonotype was sampled from a human donor who donated a stem cell graft to a child with acute lymphoblastic leukemia. The CDR3 here is CASTVAGQETQYF. CDR3 bases: TGTGCCAGCACGGTAGCGGGACAAGAGACCCAGTACTTC.